This T cell receptor (beta chain) was identified during a study of graft-versus-host responses after intestinal transplantation. Turning to the study itself: The transplants performed in recipients were multivisceral, liver-intestinal, or isolated intestinal. All of the recipients had induction that used anti-thymocyte globulin, then tacrolimus and steroids for around three years. Whole-study findings and limits: The recipient marrow held GvH clones, and some of them showed up first in ileum or blood.

Profiled with immunoSEQ multiplex PCR; TCRdb holds only in-frame clones, not every one. Of some 31,000 clones in the sample, 85% to 95% were seen once. This CDR3 is built from 14 residues. Germline V CDR1 and CDR2: MDHEN, SYDVKM. The ends were cut back, 6 bases at V and 11 bases at J, with 22 bases in the middle. To note about this clone: No antigen is known for it.

The rearrangement uses TRBV28 and TRBJ1-1; possible D gene TRBD1, 6 bases. Sample: PBMCs, taken about 65 days after intestinal transplant. The receptor was derived from a human patient who received an intestinal transplant, so some T cells may come from the graft donor. The CDR3: CASRNGQPWSRAFF. The CDR3 DNA reads TGTGCCAGCAGGAATGGACAGCCCTGGAGCAGGGCTTTCTTT.